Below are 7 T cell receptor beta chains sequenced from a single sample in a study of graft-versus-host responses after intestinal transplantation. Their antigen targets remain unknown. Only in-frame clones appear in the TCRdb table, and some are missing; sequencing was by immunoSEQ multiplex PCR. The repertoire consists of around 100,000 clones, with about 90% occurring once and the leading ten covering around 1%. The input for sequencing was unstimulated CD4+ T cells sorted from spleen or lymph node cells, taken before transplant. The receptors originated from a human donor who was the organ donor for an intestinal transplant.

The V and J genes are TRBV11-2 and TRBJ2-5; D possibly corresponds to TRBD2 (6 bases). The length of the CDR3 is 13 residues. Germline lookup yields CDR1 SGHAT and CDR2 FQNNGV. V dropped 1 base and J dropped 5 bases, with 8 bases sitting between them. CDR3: CASSLGLDETQYF. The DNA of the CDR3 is TGTGCCAGCAGCTTAGGACTAGACGAGACCCAGTACTTC.

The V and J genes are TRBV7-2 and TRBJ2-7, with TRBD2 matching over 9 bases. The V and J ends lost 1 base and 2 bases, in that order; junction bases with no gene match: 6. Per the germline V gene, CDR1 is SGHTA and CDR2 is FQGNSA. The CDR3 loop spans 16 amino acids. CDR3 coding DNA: TGTGCCAGCAGCTTAGATAGCGGGGGACTACCCTACGAGCAGTACTTC. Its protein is CASSLDSGGLPYEQYF.

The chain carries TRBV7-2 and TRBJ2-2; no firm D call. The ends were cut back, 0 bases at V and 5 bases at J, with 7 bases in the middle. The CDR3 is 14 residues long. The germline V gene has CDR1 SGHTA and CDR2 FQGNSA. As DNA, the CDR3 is TGTGCCAGCAGCTTAGCATGGCAAACCGGGGAGCTGTTTTTT. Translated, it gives CASSLAWQTGELFF.

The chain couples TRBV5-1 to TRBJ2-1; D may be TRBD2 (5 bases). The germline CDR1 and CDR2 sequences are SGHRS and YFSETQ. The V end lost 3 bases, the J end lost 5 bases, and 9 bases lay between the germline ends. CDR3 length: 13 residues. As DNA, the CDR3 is TGCGCCAGCAGCTCAGGACTCCACAATGAGCAGTTCTTC. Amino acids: CASSSGLHNEQFF.

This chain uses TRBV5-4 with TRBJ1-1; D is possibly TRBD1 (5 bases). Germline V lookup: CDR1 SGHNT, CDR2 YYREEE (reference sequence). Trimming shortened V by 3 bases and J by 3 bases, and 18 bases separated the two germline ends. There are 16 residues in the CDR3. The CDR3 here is CASSSRAGRGYTEAFF. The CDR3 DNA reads TGTGCCAGCAGCTCGCGCGCCGGCCGGGGGTACACTGAAGCTTTCTTT.

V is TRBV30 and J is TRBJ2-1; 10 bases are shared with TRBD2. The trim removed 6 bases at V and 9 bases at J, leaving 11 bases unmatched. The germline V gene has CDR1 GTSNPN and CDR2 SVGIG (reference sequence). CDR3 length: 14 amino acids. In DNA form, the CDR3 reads TGTGCCTGTCGGGCTAGCGGGGGATTCGGTGAGCAGTTCTTC. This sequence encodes CACRASGGFGEQFF.

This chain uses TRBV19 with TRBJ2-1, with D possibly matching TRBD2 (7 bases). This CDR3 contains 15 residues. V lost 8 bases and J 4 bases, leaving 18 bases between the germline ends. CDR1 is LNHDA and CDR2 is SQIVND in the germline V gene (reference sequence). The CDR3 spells CASGEWGGGYNEQFF. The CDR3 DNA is TGTGCCAGTGGGGAGTGGGGGGGCGGGTACAATGAGCAGTTCTTC.